This T cell receptor (beta chain) was identified during a study of shared clonotypes between healthy human individuals. Selected positively for CCR7 and CD45RO-negative, naive CD8 cells excluded terminally differentiated effector memory CD45RA+ cells. Germline V CDR1 and CDR2: SGDLS, YYNGEE. Trimming removed 0 bases from V and 9 bases from J; junction bases left unmatched: 8. The length of the CDR3 is 15 residues. TCRdb's copy holds only in-frame clones and misses some; the assay was immunoSEQ multiplex PCR. The sample holds 2 million to 2.5 million clones, about 93% seen once. J is TRBJ2-1 and V is TRBV9, with 8 bases aligning to TRBD2. This receptor was identified in a man between 18 and 29 years old in good health. Some clones in this sample may be carry-over from other donors' samples. Sequenced sample: naive CD8+ T cells from PBMCs. The CDR3 DNA follows: TGTGCCAGCAGCGTAGATAATCGGGGGGGAAGTGAGCAGTTCTTC. Translated, it gives CASSVDNRGGSEQFF.